These T cell receptor beta chains were read from a single sample in a study of read filtering for tumor transcriptome and immune sequencing. Each CDR3 protein is one row after TCRdb ran MiXCR on the reads. The table records more than 45,000 distinct CDR3 sequences, roughly an eighth of them present only once. The specimen sequenced was a population of CD138-negative cells sorted from bone marrow. These TCRs come from a donor aged 40 or older with multiple myeloma. The CDR3 runs from the conserved cysteine through the conserved F or W. The D gene is left open where the match is weak. Size values are once, few and many counts, or a class for expanded clones, and some rows have none.

>many|TRBV6-6|TRBJ1-5|.
TGTGCCAGCAGGCAAACAGGGATCAATCAGCCCCAGCATTTT
CASRQTGINQPQHF
>many|TRBV5-1|TRBJ2-5|.
TGCGCCAGCAGCCTTTGGTCCCGGAGCCAAGAGACCCAGTACTTC
CASSLWSRSQETQYF
>many|TRBV5-1|TRBJ1-5|TRBD1
TGCGCCAGCAGCTGGGGAGACAGGGAACATCAGCCCCAGCATTTT
CASSWGDREHQPQHF
>many|TRBV28|TRBJ2-7|.
TGTGCCAGCAGTTTGTCGCGGGGTGTAACGGGGGAGCAGTACTTC
CASSLSRGVTGEQYF
>.|TRBV7-9|TRBJ2-7|.
TGTGCCAGCAGCTCTACGCAGGTCAACTCCTACGAGCAGTACTTC
CASSSTQVNSYEQYF
>many|TRBV20-1|TRBJ1-1|.
TGCAGTGCTAGAGCCCCAGGGGCCTATGAAGCTTTCTTT
CSARAPGAYEAFF
>many|TRBV20-1|TRBJ2-7|.
TGCAGTGCTGTACGCTACGAGCAGTACTTC
CSAVRYEQYF
>many|TRBV20-1|TRBJ1-5|TRBD1
TGCAGTGCTAGAGACAACAGGGGAGGACAGCCCCAGCATTTT
CSARDNRGGQPQHF
>many|TRBV6-1|TRBJ1-5|TRBD1
TGTGCCAGCAGTGACTCTGGGACAGGGAGAACAAACAATCAGCCCCAGCATTTT
CASSDSGTGRTNNQPQHF
>many|TRBV12-3/TRBV12-4|TRBJ1-1|.
TGTGCCAGCAGTTTAGGGGGTTTCGATGAAGCTTTCTTT
CASSLGGFDEAFF
>.|TRBV5-4|TRBJ1-1|.
TGTGCCAGCAGCTTGCCGAGCCAGGGGAACACTGAAGCTTTCTTT
CASSLPSQGNTEAFF
>many|TRBV7-9|TRBJ2-5|.
TGTGCCAGCAGCTGGGGCGGCACAAAGCAAGAGACCCAGTACTTC
CASSWGGTKQETQYF
>many|TRBV7-9|TRBJ2-2|.
TGTGCCAGCAGCAAACGAGACAGACGGACGAACACCGGGGAGCTGTTTTTT
CASSKRDRRTNTGELFF
>many|TRBV25-1|TRBJ2-1|TRBD2
TGTGCCAGCAAGACTGCGGGAGATGAGCAGTTCTTC
CASKTAGDEQFF
>few|TRBV6-1|TRBJ1-1|.
TGTGCCAGCAGTGAATCGTGGGGCCGCACTGAAGCTTTCTTT
CASSESWGRTEAFF
>.|TRBV7-2|TRBJ2-1|.
TGTGCCAGCAGTCCAGGGGGGTCCTACAATGAGCAGTTCTTC
CASSPGGSYNEQFF
>many|TRBV6-2/TRBV6-3|TRBJ2-1|TRBD2
TGTGCCAGCAGTTCCCCTTACCGTGGACTAGCGGGGGGGCAATACAATGAGCAGTTCTTC
CASSSPYRGLAGGQYNEQFF
>.|TRBV12-3/TRBV12-4|TRBJ2-5|.
TGTGCCAGCAGTTTAGAGGTGACCCAGTACTTC
CASSLEVTQYF